The 14 T cell receptor beta chains in this list originate from one sample, sequenced in a study of T cells in Graves' hyperthyroidism and ophthalmopathy. The source material, RNA transcripts, was used to amplify TCR beta CDR3 regions. The HTBI set primed first-round TCR CDR3 RT-PCR. TCRdb used MiXCR to reprocess the multiplex PCR reads, holding one entry per CDR3 protein. The sample lists about 600,000 distinct CDR3 sequences; more than 15% were seen once. Sequencing input: blood. Receptors originate from a middle-aged woman with Graves' ophthalmopathy.

This chain connects TRBV7-9 to TRBJ2-2; TRBD2 matches 7 bases. V lost 3 bases and J lost 0; bases outside the gene matches: 13. CDR1 SEHNR and CDR2 FQNEAQ come from the germline V gene (reference sequence). The CDR3 consists of 19 residues. CDR3 protein: CASSFVFHPGGTNTGELFF. CDR3 DNA: TGTGCCAGCAGCTTCGTTTTCCATCCGGGAGGTACGAACACCGGGGAGCTGTTTTTT. Full variable domain (remainder filled in from reference TRBV7-9 and TRBJ2-2): DTGVSQNPRHKITKRGQNVTFRCDPISEHNRLYWYRQTLGQGPEFLTYFQNEAQLEKSRLLSDRFSAERPKGSFSTLEIQRTEQGDSAMYLCASSFVFHPGGTNTGELFFGEGSRLTVL.

V gene TRBV6-6 combines with J gene TRBJ2-7, with 7 bases that match TRBD1. The CDR3 runs 15 residues. The V gene end was trimmed by 2 bases and the J gene end by 7 bases; junction bases not matched to a gene: 11. The germline V gene has CDR1 MNHNY and CDR2 SVGAGI (reference sequence). The CDR3 DNA sequence: TGTGCCAGCAGTTACGTGGCAGGGGGATCGAGGGAGCAGTACTTC. This encodes CASSYVAGGSREQYF.

This clonotype has at least ten counts. The rearrangement uses TRBV15 and TRBJ1-1; D is perhaps TRBD1 (6 bases). The CDR3 is made up of 13 amino acids. Looked up from germline, CDR1 is LNHNV and CDR2 is YYDKDF (reference sequence). Trimming left V 2 bases short and J 5 bases short, with 9 bases between. The CDR3 region is CATSRQGRTEAFF. The CDR3 DNA reads TGTGCCACCAGCAGACAGGGGAGGACTGAAGCTTTCTTT.

This clonotype was counted a few times. The chain employs TRBV20-1 and TRBJ1-5; D is unresolved. Germline V gives CDR1 DFQATT, CDR2 SNEGSKA (reference sequence). V gave up 2 bases and J gave up 3 bases, with 8 bases separating them. The CDR3 is made up of 13 amino acids. CDR3 DNA sequence: TGCAGTGCTAGACAGGTCTTCAATCAGCCCCAGCATTTT. It codes for CSARQVFNQPQHF.

This clonotype was recorded many times. The chain employs TRBV30 and TRBJ2-7, with D tentatively TRBD1 (6 bases). This CDR3 comprises 11 residues. Trimming pared 2 bases from V and 13 bases from J, leaving 15 bases between. Germline lookup yields CDR1 GTSNPN and CDR2 SVGIG (reference sequence). In DNA form, the CDR3 reads TGTGCCTGGAGTCCCTCCGAACAGGGATACTTC. As protein: CAWSPSEQGYF.

This clonotype was counted at least ten times. The chain recombines TRBV6-2 or TRBV6-3 with TRBJ1-5; D remains ambiguous. Between the trimmed V and J ends, which lost 4 bases and 3 bases, there was a span of 13 bases. This CDR3 is built from 15 residues. CDR1 MNHEY and CDR2 SVGEGT come from the germline V gene. The CDR3 here is CASSFWSVINQPQHF. CDR3 DNA sequence: TGTGCCAGCAGTTTTTGGTCGGTCATCAATCAGCCCCAGCATTTT.

This clonotype was observed a handful of times. The V call is TRBV28, the J call TRBJ1-6; no reliable D call. The V gene lost 10 bases and the J gene lost 3 bases, with 10 bases spanning the gap. Germline values: CDR1 MDHEN, CDR2 SYDVKM. CDR3 length equals 13 residues. CDR3 loop: CATTRNYNSPLHF. The CDR3 coding sequence is TGTGCCACGACGAGAAACTATAATTCACCCCTCCACTTT.

This clonotype has a count of ten or more. The gene calls are TRBV20-1 and TRBJ2-5; D ambiguous. The CDR3 has 13 amino acids. The V gene lost 2 bases and the J gene lost 2 bases, with 9 bases spanning the gap. Germline V CDR1 and CDR2: DFQATT, SNEGSKA (reference sequence). The DNA of the CDR3 is TGCAGTGCTAGACGCGGAGCACAAGAGACCCAGTACTTC. Amino acids: CSARRGAQETQYF.

The gene calls are TRBV6-9 and TRBJ2-2; D tentatively reads TRBD1 or TRBD2 (5 bases each). The germline CDR1 and CDR2 sequences are MNHGY and SVAAGI. Trimming shortened V by 3 bases and J by 3 bases, and 11 bases separated the two germline ends. This CDR3 has 15 residues. This CDR3 reads CASSYGTTYTGELFF. In nucleotides, the CDR3 is TGTGCCAGCAGTTACGGGACCACATACACCGGGGAGCTGTTTTTT.

In this sample, this clonotype turned up many times. J is TRBJ2-1 and V is TRBV7-8, with TRBD2 matching over 11 bases. This CDR3 has 16 amino acids. V lost 1 base, J lost 6 bases, and 5 bases stayed unmatched. The germline CDR1 and CDR2 sequences are SGHVS and FQNEAQ. The CDR3 region is CASSLDPSGRFNEQFF. The CDR3 bases are TGTGCCAGCAGCTTAGATCCTAGCGGGAGGTTCAATGAGCAGTTCTTC.

By proportion, this clonotype is medium-sized. The chain has TRBV28 and TRBJ2-7; 9 positions match TRBD2. CDR1 is MDHEN, CDR2 SYDVKM, per germline. V shed 5 bases, J shed 0 bases, and the junction held 5 bases outside the gene matches. The CDR3 extends over 15 amino acids. The CDR3 loop reads CASSAPGLASYEQYF. The CDR3 region has the DNA TGTGCCAGCAGTGCCCCGGGACTAGCCTCCTACGAGCAGTACTTC.

This clonotype appeared many times. V usage is TRBV29-1 and J usage is TRBJ2-3, with unresolved D. The CDR3 is 10 amino acids. The V and J ends lost 4 bases and 3 bases respectively, with 2 bases between them. Germline V CDR1 and CDR2: SQVTM, ANQGSEA. The CDR3 protein is CSVGTDTQYF. In DNA, the CDR3 is TGCAGCGTTGGGACAGATACGCAGTATTTT.

The sample holds many counts of this clonotype. This chain connects TRBV5-1 to TRBJ2-1; no firm D call. Germline CDR1 reads SGHRS; CDR2 reads YFSETQ. The CDR3 sequence is 13 residues long. Trimming took off 5 bases at V and 0 bases at J, with 6 bases between the two ends. CDR3: CASRGISYNEQFF. In nucleotides, the CDR3 is TGCGCCAGCAGAGGAATCTCCTACAATGAGCAGTTCTTC.

Ten or more counts support this clonotype. V is TRBV30 and J is TRBJ2-2, with D possibly called TRBD1 or TRBD2 (5 bases each). This CDR3 contains 13 residues. CDR1 is GTSNPN, CDR2 SVGIG, per germline (reference sequence). Trimming removed 2 bases at V and 6 bases at J, with 10 bases between. The CDR3 loop is CAWSIVGPGELFF. The CDR3 region has the DNA TGTGCCTGGAGTATTGTGGGACCCGGGGAGCTGTTTTTT.